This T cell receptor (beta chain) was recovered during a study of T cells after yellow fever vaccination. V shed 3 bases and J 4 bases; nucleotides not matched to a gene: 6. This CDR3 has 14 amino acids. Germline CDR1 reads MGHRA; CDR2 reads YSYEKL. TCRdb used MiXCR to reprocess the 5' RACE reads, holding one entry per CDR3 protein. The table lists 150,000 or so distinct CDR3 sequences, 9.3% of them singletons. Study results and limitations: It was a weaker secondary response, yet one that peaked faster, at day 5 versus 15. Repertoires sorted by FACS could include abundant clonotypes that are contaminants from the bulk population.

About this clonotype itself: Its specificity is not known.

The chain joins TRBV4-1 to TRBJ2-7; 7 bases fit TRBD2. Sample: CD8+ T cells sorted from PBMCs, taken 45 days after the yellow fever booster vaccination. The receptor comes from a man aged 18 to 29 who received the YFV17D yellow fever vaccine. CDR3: CASSHMLGGYEQYF. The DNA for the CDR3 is TGCGCCAGCAGCCATATGCTCGGGGGGTACGAGCAGTACTTC.